This TCR beta chain was recovered during a study of blood T cell repertoires in COVID-19. Study context: The United States, Italy and Spain supplied acute and convalescent COVID-19 samples.

There are 13 residues in the CDR3. Germline assignment: CDR1 LNHDA and CDR2 SQIVND (reference sequence). The germline V and J ends were trimmed by 8 bases and 0 bases, with 8 bases remaining between them. This clone has only one observation. Enrolled through a virtual design, the participants were between 18 and 89 years of age and came from approximately 25 US areas. Clinical history reported by participants formed the basis on which cohorts were assigned. TCRdb's copy holds only in-frame clones and misses some; the assay was immunoSEQ multiplex PCR. Of around 250,000 clones in the sample, 85% to 95% are singletons; the top ten hold roughly 2.9%.

The genes are TRBV19 and TRBJ1-3; no clear D. This sequence originates from a man in his forties or fifties who had been exposed to COVID-19. The specimen sequenced was PBMCs or T cells enriched from blood (not recorded which). CDR3 amino acids: CASVSNSGNTIYF. CDR3 sequence (DNA): TGTGCCAGTGTAAGCAACTCTGGAAACACCATATATTTT.